Sequencing of this T cell receptor beta chain was carried out in a study of shared T cell receptors in the human thymus. Sequenced by immunoSEQ multiplex PCR; TCRdb stores in-frame clones only, minus some. The table lists approximately 760,000 clones, over 75% of them singletons. This clone has a single count. These sequences were also reported in another study, on human thymus T cells. Per that study: Healthy Finnish infants undergoing corrective surgery for congenital heart defects provided the donor material. Thymus tissue was removed during corrective cardiac surgery. Seemingly biased V and J gene usage marked thymic and blood repertoires. Related research described thymic repertoires that were highly overlapping among unrelated individuals.

This receptor was taken from a girl in the first two years of life with a congenital heart defect. Sequenced input: thymocytes.

The DNA of the CDR3 is TGTGCCAGCAGTTTATTTGGGGGCTCGTGGAATGAGCAGTTCTTC. Translated, it gives CASSLFGGSWNEQFF. The J gene is TRBJ2-1, the V gene TRBV27, with a possible D match to TRBD1 (6 bases). Deletions cut 1 base from V and 7 bases from J, with 14 bases between. Germline V CDR1 and CDR2: MNHEY, SMNVEV (reference sequence). CDR3 length equals 15 residues.